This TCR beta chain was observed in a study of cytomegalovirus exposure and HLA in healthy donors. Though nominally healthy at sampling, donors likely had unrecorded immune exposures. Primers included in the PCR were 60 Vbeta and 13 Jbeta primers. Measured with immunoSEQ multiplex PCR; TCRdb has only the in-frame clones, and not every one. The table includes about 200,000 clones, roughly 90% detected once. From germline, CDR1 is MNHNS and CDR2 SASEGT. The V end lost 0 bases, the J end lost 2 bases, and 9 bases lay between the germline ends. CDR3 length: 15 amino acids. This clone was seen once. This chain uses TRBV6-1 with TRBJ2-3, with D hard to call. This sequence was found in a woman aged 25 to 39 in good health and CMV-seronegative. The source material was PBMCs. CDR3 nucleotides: TGTGCCAGCAGTGAAGCCACGCTGGCCACAGATACGCAGTATTTT. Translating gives CASSEATLATDTQYF.